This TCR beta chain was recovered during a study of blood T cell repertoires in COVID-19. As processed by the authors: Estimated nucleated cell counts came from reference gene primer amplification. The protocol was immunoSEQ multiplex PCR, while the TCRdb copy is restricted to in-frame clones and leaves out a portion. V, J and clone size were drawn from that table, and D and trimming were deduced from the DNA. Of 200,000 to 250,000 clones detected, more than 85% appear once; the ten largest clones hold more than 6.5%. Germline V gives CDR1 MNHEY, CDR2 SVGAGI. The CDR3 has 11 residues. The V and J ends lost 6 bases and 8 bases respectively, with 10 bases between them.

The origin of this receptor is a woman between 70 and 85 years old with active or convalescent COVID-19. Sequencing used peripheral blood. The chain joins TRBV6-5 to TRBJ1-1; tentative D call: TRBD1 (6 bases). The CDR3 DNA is TGTGCCAGCAGCACAGGGCAGGAAGCTTTCTTT. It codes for CASSTGQEAFF.